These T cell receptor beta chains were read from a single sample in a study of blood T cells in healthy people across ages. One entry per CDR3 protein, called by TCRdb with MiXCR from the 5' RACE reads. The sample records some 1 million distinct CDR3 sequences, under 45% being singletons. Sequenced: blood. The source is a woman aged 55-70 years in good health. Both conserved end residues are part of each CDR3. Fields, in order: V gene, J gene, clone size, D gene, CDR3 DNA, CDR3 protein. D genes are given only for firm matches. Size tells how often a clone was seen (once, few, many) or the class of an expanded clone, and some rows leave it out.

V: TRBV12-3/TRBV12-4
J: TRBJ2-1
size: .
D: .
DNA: TGTGCCAGCACCCCAAGAGGTCCAGCAGGGATGAATGAGCAGTTCTTC
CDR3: CASTPRGPAGMNEQFF

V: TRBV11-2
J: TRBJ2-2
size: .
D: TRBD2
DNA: TGTGCCAGCAGCTTAGAACTAGCGGGAGGGCGCACCGGGGAGCTGTTTTTT
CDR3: CASSLELAGGRTGELFF

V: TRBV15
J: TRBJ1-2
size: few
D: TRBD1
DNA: TGTGCCACCAGCAGAGATCTTCCGGGACAGGGGTATGGCTACACCTTC
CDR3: CATSRDLPGQGYGYTF

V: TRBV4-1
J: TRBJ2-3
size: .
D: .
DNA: TGTGCCAGCAGCCATCCCTCGGGTGGGGCTCTGACAGATACGCAGTATTTT
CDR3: CASSHPSGGALTDTQYF

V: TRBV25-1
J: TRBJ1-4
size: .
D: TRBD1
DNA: TGTGCCAGCAGTTCAGGGGGCAGGGAAAAACTGTTTTTT
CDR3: CASSSGGREKLFF

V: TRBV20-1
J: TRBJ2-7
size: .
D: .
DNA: TGCAGTGCTAGAGCCTTACTAGAATACGAGCAGTACTTC
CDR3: CSARALLEYEQYF

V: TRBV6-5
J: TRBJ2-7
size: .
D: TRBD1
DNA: TGTGCCAGCAGACCCGGGACAGGGGGCTCCTACGAGCAGTACTTC
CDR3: CASRPGTGGSYEQYF

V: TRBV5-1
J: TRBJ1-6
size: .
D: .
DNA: TGCGCCAGCAGTGAGGTTTTAGGAAATTCACCCCTCCACTTT
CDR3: CASSEVLGNSPLHF

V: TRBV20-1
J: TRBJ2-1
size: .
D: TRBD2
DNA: TGCAGTGCTAGAGTACTAGCGGGAGCCAGCAATGAGCAGTTCTTC
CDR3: CSARVLAGASNEQFF

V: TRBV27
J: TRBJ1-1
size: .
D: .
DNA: TGTGCCAGCAGTTTGGGCCTACGGGGGAACACTGAAGCTTTCTTT
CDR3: CASSLGLRGNTEAFF

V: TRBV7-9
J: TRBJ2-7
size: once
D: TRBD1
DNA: TGTGCCAGCATCCCCTGGCAGGGGGACTACGAGCAGTACTTC
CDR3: CASIPWQGDYEQYF

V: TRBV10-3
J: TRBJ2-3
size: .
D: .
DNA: TGTGCCATCAGATTAGGGCGGCTCACAGATACGCAGTATTTT
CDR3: CAIRLGRLTDTQYF

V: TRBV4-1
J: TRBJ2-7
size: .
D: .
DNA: TGCGCCAGCAGCCAGATCGGGACACTATCCTACGAGCAGTACTTC
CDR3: CASSQIGTLSYEQYF

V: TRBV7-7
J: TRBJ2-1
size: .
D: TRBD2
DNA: TGTGCCAGCAGCCCGGGGACTAGCTATGAGCAGTTCTTC
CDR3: CASSPGTSYEQFF

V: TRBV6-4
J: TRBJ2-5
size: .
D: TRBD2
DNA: TGTGCCAGCAGTGACGTAGCGGGAGAGACCCAGTACTTC
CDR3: CASSDVAGETQYF

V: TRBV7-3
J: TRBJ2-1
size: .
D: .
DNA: TGTGCCAGCAGCTTATCCGAAGGGACGGGGGAGAATGAGCAGTTCTTC
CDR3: CASSLSEGTGENEQFF

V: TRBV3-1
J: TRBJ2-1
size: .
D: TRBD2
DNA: TGTGCCAGCAGCCGGACTAGCGGGAGGGCCCGGGGCAATGAGCAGTTCTTC
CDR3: CASSRTSGRARGNEQFF

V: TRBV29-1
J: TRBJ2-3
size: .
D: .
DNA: TGCAGCGTTGACTGGGGTGCACCCACAGATACGCAGTATTTT
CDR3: CSVDWGAPTDTQYF

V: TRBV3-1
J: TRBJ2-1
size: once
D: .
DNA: .
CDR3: CASSPFGGGASLFF

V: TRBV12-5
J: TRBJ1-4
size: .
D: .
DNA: TGTGCTAGTGGTGCCAACAGTGCAACTAATGAAAAACTGTTTTTT
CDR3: CASGANSATNEKLFF

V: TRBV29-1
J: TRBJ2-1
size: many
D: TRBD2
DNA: TGCAGCGTTGACCCGGGAGGGTGGAATGAGCAGTTCTTC
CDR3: CSVDPGGWNEQFF

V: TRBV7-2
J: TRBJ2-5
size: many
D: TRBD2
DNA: TGTGCCAGCAGCTTAGACCCTAGCGGAACGTTAGAGACCCAGTACTTC
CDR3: CASSLDPSGTLETQYF

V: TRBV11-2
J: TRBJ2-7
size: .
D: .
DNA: TGTGCCAGCAGCTTAGTTGGCACCACCTCCTACGAGCAGTACTTC
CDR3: CASSLVGTTSYEQYF

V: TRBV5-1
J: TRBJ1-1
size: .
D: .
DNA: TGCGCCAGCTCTCCACCTGAAGCTTTCTTT
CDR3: CASSPPEAFF

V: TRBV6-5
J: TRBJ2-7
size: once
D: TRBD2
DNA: TGTGCCAGCAGTTACCTGACTAGCGGGATCTCCTACGAGCAGTACTTC
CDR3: CASSYLTSGISYEQYF

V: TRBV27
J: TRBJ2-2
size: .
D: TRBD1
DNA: TGTGCCAGCAGCCTGACAGGGCGCGGGGAGCTGTTTTTT
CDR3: CASSLTGRGELFF

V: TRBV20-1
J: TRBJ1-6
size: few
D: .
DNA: TGCAGTGCTAGAGATTCGGGAATCAATTCACCCCTCCACTTT
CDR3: CSARDSGINSPLHF

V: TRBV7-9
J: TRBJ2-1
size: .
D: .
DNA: TGTGCCAGCAGCTTAGGGATGGAGCTTAATGAGCAGTTCTTC
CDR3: CASSLGMELNEQFF

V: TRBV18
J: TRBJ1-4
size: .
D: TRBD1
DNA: TGTGCCAGCTCACCACGGGGACAGGTTGCAACTAATGAAAAACTGTTTTTT
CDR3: CASSPRGQVATNEKLFF

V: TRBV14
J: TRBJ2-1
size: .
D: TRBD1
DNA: TGTGCCAGCAGCCGCGGACAGGGGTCCCCCGATGAGCAGTTCTTC
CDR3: CASSRGQGSPDEQFF

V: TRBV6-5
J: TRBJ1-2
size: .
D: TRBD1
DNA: TGTGCCAGCGGTAGACAGGGCGCTAACTATGGCTACACCTTC
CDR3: CASGRQGANYGYTF

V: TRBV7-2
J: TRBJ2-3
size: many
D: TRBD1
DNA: TGTGCCAGCAGCTCCGTAGGGACAGGGAGGATGGCTGCTACGCAGTATTTT
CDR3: CASSSVGTGRMAATQYF

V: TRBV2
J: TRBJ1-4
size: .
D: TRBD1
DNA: TGTGCCAGCAGTGAAGGGGGGACAGGGGTGGAAAAACTGTTTTTT
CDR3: CASSEGGTGVEKLFF

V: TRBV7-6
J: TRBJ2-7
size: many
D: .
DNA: TGTGCCAGCAGCTCGGCCGCGGTATCAGGTGTTTTAGGGGCTAACGACGAGCAGTACTTC
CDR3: CASSSAAVSGVLGANDEQYF

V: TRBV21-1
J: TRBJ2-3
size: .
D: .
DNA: TGTGCCAGCAGCAAAGACCCCGGGACAGGGGGCCCAGATACGCAGTATTTT
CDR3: CASSKDPGTGGPDTQYF

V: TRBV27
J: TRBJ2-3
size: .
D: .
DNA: TGTGCCAGCAGTTTGACACCCAACGAACAGAATACGCAGTATTTT
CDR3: CASSLTPNEQNTQYF

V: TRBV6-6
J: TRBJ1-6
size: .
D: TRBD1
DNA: TGTGCCAGCATCGCCGACAGGGTGGTTTCACCCCTCCACTTT
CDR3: CASIADRVVSPLHF

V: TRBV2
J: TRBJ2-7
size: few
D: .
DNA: TGTGCCAGCAGTGACTCCCCGGCGGTAGGGGTCTACGAGCAGTACTTC
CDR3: CASSDSPAVGVYEQYF

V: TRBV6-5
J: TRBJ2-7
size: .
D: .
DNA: TGTGCCAGCAGCCAAAAGACAGGCGCATCCTACGAGCAGTACTTC
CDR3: CASSQKTGASYEQYF

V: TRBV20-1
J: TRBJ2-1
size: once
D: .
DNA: TGCAGTGCTAGAGGGGAACCTTACAATGAGCAGTTCTTC
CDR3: CSARGEPYNEQFF

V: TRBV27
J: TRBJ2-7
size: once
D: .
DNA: TGTGCCAGCAAGGAGGGGGGTCGCTACGAGCAGTACTTC
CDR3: CASKEGGRYEQYF

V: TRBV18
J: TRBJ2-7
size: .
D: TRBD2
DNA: TGTGCCAACTCACAGGGACTAGCGTACGACGAGCAGTACTTC
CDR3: CANSQGLAYDEQYF

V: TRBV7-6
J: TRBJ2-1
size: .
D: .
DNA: TGTGCCAGCAGCTTAGTGCTGGGCCGCAGTAATTGGTTCTTC
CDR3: CASSLVLGRSNWFF

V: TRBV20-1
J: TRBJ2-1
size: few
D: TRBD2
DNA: TGCAGTGCTAGAGAGAGCGGGAGGGCACACTTCAATGAGCAGTTCTTC
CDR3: CSARESGRAHFNEQFF

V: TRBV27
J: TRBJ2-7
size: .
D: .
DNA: TGTGCCTGCACCTACGAGCAGTACTTC
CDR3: CACTYEQYF

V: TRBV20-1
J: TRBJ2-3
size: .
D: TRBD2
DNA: TGCAGTGCTAGAGAGGTAGCGGGAGGACGATTTCGCACAGATACGCAGTATTTT
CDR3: CSAREVAGGRFRTDTQYF

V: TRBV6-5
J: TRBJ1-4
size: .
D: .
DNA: TGTGCCAGCAGTTACTCGATGGGGGAAAAACTGTTTTTT
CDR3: CASSYSMGEKLFF

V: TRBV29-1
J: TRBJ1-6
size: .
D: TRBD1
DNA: TGCAGCGTGAGGACAGGGGCAAATTCACCCCTCCACTTT
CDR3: CSVRTGANSPLHF

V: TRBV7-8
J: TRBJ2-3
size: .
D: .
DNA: TGTGCCAGCAGTTCCTCCGGGACGGGGCAGTATTTT
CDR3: CASSSSGTGQYF

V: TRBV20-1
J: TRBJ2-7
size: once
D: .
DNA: TGCAGTGCTAGCCCGCGTAGGGACTCGCGCCACGGTCTGGACGAGCAGTACTTC
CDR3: CSASPRRDSRHGLDEQYF

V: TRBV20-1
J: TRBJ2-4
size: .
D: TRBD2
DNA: TGCAGTGCTAGAGTCGGACTAGTAGAAAACATTCAGTACTTC
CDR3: CSARVGLVENIQYF

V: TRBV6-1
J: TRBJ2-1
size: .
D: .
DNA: TGTGCCAGCAGCCCCCCAAGGAATTTACGCAATGAGCAGTTCTTC
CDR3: CASSPPRNLRNEQFF

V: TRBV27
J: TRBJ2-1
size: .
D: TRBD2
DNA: TGTGCCAGCAGGGGACTAGCGGGAGTCAATGAGCAGTTCTTC
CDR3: CASRGLAGVNEQFF

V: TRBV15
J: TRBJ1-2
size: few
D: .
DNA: TGTGCCACCAGCAGAGGGACAATTGACTCGGGCTACACCTTC
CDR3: CATSRGTIDSGYTF

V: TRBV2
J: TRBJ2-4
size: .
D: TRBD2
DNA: TGTGCCAGCAGTGGGCTAGCGGGAGGGCTAGCCAAAAACATTCAGTACTTC
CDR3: CASSGLAGGLAKNIQYF